Listed here are 4 T cell receptor beta chains from one sample, sequenced in a study of blood T cell repertoires in COVID-19 (TCRdb year 2020). Library generation was performed with the immunoSEQ multiplex PCR assay. Imported from immuneACCESS, the table was reduced by TCRdb to in-frame sequences with V and J called. These copies leave out some clones; in studies compared against another copy, an unresolved V gene accounts for under half, and the cause of the remainder is not known. The table for this sample lists about 170,000 clones; 80% to 85% of them were counted only once. Jointly, the top ten make up about 14% of the sample. Material for sequencing was peripheral blood. The receptors shown here come from a woman aged 65 to 85 with COVID-19, enrolled during active disease.

The chain carries TRBV5-1 and TRBJ1-3; D call uncertain. Germline V gene sequence: CDR1 SGHRS, CDR2 YFSETQ. The CDR3 has 15 residues. V gave up 2 bases and J gave up 0 bases, with 9 bases separating them. The CDR3 DNA reads TGCGCCAGCAGCTTTGAGGGAGGCTCTGGAAACACCATATATTTT. It yields the protein CASSFEGGSGNTIYF. Looking up the rest from reference TRBV5-1 and TRBJ1-3 gives the full variable domain: KAGVTQTPRYLIKTRGQQVTLSCSPISGHRSVSWYQQTPGQGLQFLFEYFSETQRNKGNFPGRFSGRQFSNSRSEMNVSTLELGDSALYLCASSFEGGSGNTIYFGEGSWLTVV.

In its sample, this clone was seen a few times. V usage is TRBV18 and J usage is TRBJ2-5; D is undetermined. The CDR3 covers 12 residues. Germline CDR1 and CDR2: KGHSH and LQKENI. Trimming stripped 2 bases from V and 2 bases from J, with 3 bases between. The CDR3 DNA follows: TGTGCCAGCTCACCAGAGCAAGAGACCCAGTACTTC. Translated, it gives CASSPEQETQYF.

The gene calls are TRBV2 and TRBJ2-2; D is perhaps TRBD1 (6 bases). CDR3 length: 15 residues. Germline V gene data show CDR1 as SNHLY and CDR2 as FYNNEI. V was clipped by 3 bases and J by 2 bases, with 10 bases between them. For the CDR3, the DNA is TGTGCCAGCAGTGAGAAACAGGGAAACACCGGGGAGCTGTTTTTT. Amino acids: CASSEKQGNTGELFF.

The CDR3 reads CASSLKGTADSPLHF. In DNA form, the CDR3 reads TGTGCCAGCAGCTTAAAAGGGACAGCAGATTCACCCCTCCACTTT. The J gene is TRBJ1-6, the V gene TRBV7-3, with TRBD1 identical over 7 bases. The CDR3 contains 15 residues. With V trimmed by 1 base and J by 8 bases, 5 bases remained unmatched. Germline loops: CDR1 SGHTA, CDR2 FQGTGA.